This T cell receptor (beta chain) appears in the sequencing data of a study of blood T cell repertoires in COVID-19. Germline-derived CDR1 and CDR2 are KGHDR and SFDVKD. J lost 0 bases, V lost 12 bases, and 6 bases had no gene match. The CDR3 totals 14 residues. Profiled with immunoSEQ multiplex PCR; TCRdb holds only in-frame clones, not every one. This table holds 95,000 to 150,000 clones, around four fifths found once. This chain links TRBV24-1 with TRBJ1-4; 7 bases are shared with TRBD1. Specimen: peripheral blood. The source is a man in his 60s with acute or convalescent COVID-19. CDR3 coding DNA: TGTGCCGTAGGAGGGGGCCCAACTAATGAAAAACTGTTTTTT. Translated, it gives CAVGGGPTNEKLFF.